This T cell receptor beta chain originates from a study of early T cells in non-severe SARS-CoV-2 infection. V was trimmed by 0 bases and J by 6 bases, leaving 10 bases between them. This CDR3 is built from 14 residues. Germline V gene lookup returns CDR1 SGHTA and CDR2 FQGNSA. This clonotype was counted many times. Attachment of unique molecular identifiers to individual cDNA molecules was performed. Each CDR3 protein gets one entry after TCRdb re-called the 5' RACE reads with MiXCR. This sample carries 37,000 or so distinct CDR3 sequences, roughly 5% of them seen once, and the ten largest clones take around 4.9%.

Sequenced sample: whole blood. The chain recombines TRBV7-2 with TRBJ2-3; D is undetermined. The TCR was taken from an adult who was a healthcare worker with PCR-confirmed SARS-CoV-2 infection or an uninfected control (not recorded which). This CDR3 is CASSLAGLYDTQYF. CDR3 in DNA: TGTGCCAGCAGCTTAGCGGGCCTCTACGATACGCAGTATTTT.